A selection of T cell receptor beta chains follows, all from one sample in a study of T cells in Graves' hyperthyroidism and ophthalmopathy. TCRdb itself ran the multiplex PCR reads through MiXCR, one entry per CDR3 protein. The sample includes hundreds of thousands of distinct CDR3 sequences, over 15% of them seen just once. What was sequenced was blood. These receptors originate from a woman aged 55-69 years with Graves' ophthalmopathy. Both conserved end residues are trimmed from each CDR3. The order of the fields is clone size, J gene, V gene, D gene, CDR3 protein. D genes are given only for firm matches. Expanded clones are given a class, and other clones once, few, many or no size at all.

clone_size: NA; j_call: TRBJ1-4; v_call: TRBV20-1; d_call: TRBD1; cdr3_aa: SASLQGGTNEKLF
clone_size: NA; j_call: TRBJ1-5; v_call: TRBV25-1; d_call: TRBD1; cdr3_aa: ASSELAGGRSNQPQH
clone_size: many; j_call: TRBJ1-5; v_call: TRBV28; d_call: NA; cdr3_aa: ASTEGPDQPQH
clone_size: few; j_call: TRBJ2-2; v_call: TRBV5-4; d_call: TRBD2; cdr3_aa: ASSTPSSGVNTGELF
clone_size: few; j_call: TRBJ1-1; v_call: TRBV28; d_call: TRBD1; cdr3_aa: ASGTGKKTEAF
clone_size: few; j_call: TRBJ1-3; v_call: TRBV3-1; d_call: NA; cdr3_aa: ASSQVGAGNTIY
clone_size: few; j_call: TRBJ2-2; v_call: TRBV10-1; d_call: NA; cdr3_aa: ASSAASDFTGELF
clone_size: NA; j_call: TRBJ1-5; v_call: TRBV7-2; d_call: NA; cdr3_aa: ASSLVLTGGRANQPQH
clone_size: many; j_call: TRBJ2-1; v_call: TRBV5-1; d_call: TRBD1; cdr3_aa: ASSLQGLGNEQF
clone_size: many; j_call: TRBJ1-1; v_call: TRBV20-1; d_call: NA; cdr3_aa: SATFGAEAF
clone_size: few; j_call: TRBJ2-3; v_call: TRBV7-9; d_call: TRBD1; cdr3_aa: ASSLGGQAFRTQY
clone_size: few; j_call: TRBJ2-3; v_call: TRBV4-1; d_call: NA; cdr3_aa: ASSQDSSSDTQY
clone_size: NA; j_call: TRBJ2-5; v_call: TRBV7-6; d_call: NA; cdr3_aa: ASSEGFETQY
clone_size: NA; j_call: TRBJ2-2; v_call: TRBV7-2; d_call: NA; cdr3_aa: ASSLDRDLNDANTGELF
clone_size: many; j_call: TRBJ2-1; v_call: TRBV30; d_call: TRBD1; cdr3_aa: AWSRGGVLDEQF
clone_size: many; j_call: TRBJ1-1; v_call: TRBV7-2; d_call: NA; cdr3_aa: ASSLEVEAFEAF
clone_size: many; j_call: TRBJ1-2; v_call: TRBV28; d_call: TRBD1; cdr3_aa: ASRLPGQGFYGYT
clone_size: many; j_call: TRBJ1-2; v_call: TRBV11-2; d_call: TRBD1; cdr3_aa: ASSVDRVGDGYT
clone_size: NA; j_call: TRBJ2-5; v_call: TRBV19; d_call: NA; cdr3_aa: ASSIDPSTQTQY
clone_size: many; j_call: TRBJ2-3; v_call: TRBV20-1; d_call: TRBD1; cdr3_aa: SARAPDRDTDTQY
clone_size: many; j_call: TRBJ1-6; v_call: TRBV28; d_call: NA; cdr3_aa: ASSRPRGPNSPLH
clone_size: many; j_call: TRBJ1-5; v_call: TRBV6-1; d_call: NA; cdr3_aa: ASSDPGIDRNQPQH
clone_size: many; j_call: TRBJ2-7; v_call: TRBV6-1; d_call: NA; cdr3_aa: ASSEAPQGPYEQY
clone_size: many; j_call: TRBJ1-2; v_call: TRBV7-8; d_call: TRBD1; cdr3_aa: ASSMTGEPVLYGYT
clone_size: many; j_call: TRBJ1-5; v_call: TRBV20-1; d_call: NA; cdr3_aa: SARVGTGGGQPQH
clone_size: NA; j_call: TRBJ1-3; v_call: TRBV29-1; d_call: NA; cdr3_aa: SVTVGRVGNTIY
clone_size: NA; j_call: TRBJ2-3; v_call: TRBV11-2; d_call: NA; cdr3_aa: ASRGAGTTTLGDTQY
clone_size: NA; j_call: TRBJ2-4; v_call: TRBV20-1; d_call: NA; cdr3_aa: SARDLGRRLTKNTQY
clone_size: NA; j_call: TRBJ1-1; v_call: TRBV20-1; d_call: NA; cdr3_aa: SARDPRGGAPEAF
clone_size: many; j_call: TRBJ2-1; v_call: TRBV6-1; d_call: NA; cdr3_aa: ASAGHLGPYNEQF
clone_size: many; j_call: TRBJ1-2; v_call: TRBV20-1; d_call: TRBD1; cdr3_aa: SARDRGTGGEGYT